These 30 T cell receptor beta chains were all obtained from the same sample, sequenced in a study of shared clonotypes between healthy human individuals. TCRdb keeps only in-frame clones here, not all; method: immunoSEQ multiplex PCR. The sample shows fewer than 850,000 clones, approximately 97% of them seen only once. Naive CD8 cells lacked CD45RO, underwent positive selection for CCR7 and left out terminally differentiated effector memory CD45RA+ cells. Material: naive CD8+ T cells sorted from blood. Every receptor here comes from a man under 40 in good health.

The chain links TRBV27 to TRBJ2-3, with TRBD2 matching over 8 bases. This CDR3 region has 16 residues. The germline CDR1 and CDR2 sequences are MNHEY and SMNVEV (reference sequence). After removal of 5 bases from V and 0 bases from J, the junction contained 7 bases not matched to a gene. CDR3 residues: CASSPYAGGSTDTQYF. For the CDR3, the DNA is TGTGCCAGCAGTCCTTATGCGGGGGGAAGCACAGATACGCAGTATTTT.

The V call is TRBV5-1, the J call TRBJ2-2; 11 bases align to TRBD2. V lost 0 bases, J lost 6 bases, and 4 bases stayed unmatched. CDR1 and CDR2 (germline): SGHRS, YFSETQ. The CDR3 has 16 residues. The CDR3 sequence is CASSLATSGSPGELFF. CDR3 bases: TGCGCCAGCAGCTTGGCAACTAGCGGGAGCCCCGGGGAGCTGTTTTTT.

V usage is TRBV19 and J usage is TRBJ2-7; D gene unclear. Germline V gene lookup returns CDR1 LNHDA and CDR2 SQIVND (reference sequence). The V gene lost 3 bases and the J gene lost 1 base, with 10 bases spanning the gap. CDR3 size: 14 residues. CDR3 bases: TGTGCCAGTAGTATGACTGGTATTTCCTACGAGCAGTACTTC. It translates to CASSMTGISYEQYF.

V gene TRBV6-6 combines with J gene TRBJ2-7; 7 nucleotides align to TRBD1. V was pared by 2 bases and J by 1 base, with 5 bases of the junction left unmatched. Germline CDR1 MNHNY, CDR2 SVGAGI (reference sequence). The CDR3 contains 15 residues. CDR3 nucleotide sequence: TGTGCCAGCAGTTACACTAGACAGGGATCCTACGAGCAGTACTTC. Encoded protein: CASSYTRQGSYEQYF.

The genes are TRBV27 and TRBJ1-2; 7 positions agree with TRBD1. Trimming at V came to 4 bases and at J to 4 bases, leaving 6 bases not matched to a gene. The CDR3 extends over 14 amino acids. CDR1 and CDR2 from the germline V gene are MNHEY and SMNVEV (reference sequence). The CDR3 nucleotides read TGTGCCAGCAGTTCTAGGACAGGCCTCTATGGCTACACCTTC. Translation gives CASSSRTGLYGYTF.

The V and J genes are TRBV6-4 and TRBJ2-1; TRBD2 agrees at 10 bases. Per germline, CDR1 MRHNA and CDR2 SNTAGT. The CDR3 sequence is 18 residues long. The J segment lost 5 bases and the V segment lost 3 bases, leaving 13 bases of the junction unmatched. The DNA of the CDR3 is TGTGCCAGCAGTGAAAATAGCGGGAGGTTTCGGAAGAACAATGAGCAGTTCTTC. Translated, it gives CASSENSGRFRKNNEQFF.

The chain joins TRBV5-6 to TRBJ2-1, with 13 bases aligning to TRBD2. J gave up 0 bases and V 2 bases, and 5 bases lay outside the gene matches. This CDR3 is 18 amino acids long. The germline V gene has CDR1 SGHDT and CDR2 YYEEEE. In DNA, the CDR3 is TGTGCCAGCAGCTTCGGACTAGCGGGGGTGAGCTCCTACAATGAGCAGTTCTTC. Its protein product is CASSFGLAGVSSYNEQFF.

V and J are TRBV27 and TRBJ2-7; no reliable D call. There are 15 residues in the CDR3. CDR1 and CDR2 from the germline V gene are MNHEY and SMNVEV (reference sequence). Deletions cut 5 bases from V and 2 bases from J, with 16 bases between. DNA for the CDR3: TGTGCCAGCAGTCCGAATCTAATGTCCACCTACGAGCAGTACTTC. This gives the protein CASSPNLMSTYEQYF.

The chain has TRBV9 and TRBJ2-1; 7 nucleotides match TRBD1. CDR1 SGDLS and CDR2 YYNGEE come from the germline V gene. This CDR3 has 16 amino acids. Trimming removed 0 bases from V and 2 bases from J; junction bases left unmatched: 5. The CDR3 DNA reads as TGTGCCAGCAGCGTAGCAGTGACAGGGACCTACAATGAGCAGTTCTTC. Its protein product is CASSVAVTGTYNEQFF.

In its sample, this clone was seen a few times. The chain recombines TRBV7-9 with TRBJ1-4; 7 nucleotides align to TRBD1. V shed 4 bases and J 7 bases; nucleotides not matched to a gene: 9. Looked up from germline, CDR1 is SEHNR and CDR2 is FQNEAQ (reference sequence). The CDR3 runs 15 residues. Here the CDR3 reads CASSSTGEDGEKLFF. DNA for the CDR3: TGTGCCAGCAGCTCCACAGGGGAAGACGGTGAAAAACTGTTTTTT. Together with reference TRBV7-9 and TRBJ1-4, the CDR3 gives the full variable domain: DTGVSQNPRHKITKRGQNVTFRCDPISEHNRLYWYRQTLGQGPEFLTYFQNEAQLEKSRLLSDRFSAERPKGSFSTLEIQRTEQGDSAMYLCASSSTGEDGEKLFFGSGTQLSVL.

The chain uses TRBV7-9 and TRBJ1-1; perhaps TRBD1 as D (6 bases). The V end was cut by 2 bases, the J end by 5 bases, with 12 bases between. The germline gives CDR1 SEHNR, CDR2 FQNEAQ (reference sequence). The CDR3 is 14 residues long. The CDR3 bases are TGTGCCAGCAGCTTACCCCGCAGGGGAACTGAAGCTTTCTTT. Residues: CASSLPRRGTEAFF.

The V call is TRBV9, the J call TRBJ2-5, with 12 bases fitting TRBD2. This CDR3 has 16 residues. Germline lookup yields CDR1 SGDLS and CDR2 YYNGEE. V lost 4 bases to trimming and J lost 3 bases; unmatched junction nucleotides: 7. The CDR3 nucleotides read TGTGCCAGCAGCTTCCGACTAGCGGGGGATGAAGAGACCCAGTACTTC. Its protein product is CASSFRLAGDEETQYF.

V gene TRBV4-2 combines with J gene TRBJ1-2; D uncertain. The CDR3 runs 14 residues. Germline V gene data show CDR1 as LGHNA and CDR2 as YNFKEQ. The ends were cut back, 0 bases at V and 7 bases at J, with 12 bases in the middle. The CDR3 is CASSQEAGGSGYTF. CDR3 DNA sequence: TGTGCCAGCAGCCAAGAAGCAGGAGGTTCTGGCTACACCTTC.

The CDR3 spells CASSFLLRGSYNEQFF. The CDR3 nucleotides read TGTGCCAGCAGTTTCCTCCTGAGGGGTTCCTACAATGAGCAGTTCTTC. This chain joins TRBV27 and TRBJ2-1; tentatively, D is TRBD1 or TRBD2 (5 bases each). CDR1 and CDR2 from the germline V gene are MNHEY and SMNVEV (reference sequence). The CDR3 contains 16 residues. V was clipped by 3 bases and J by 1 base, with 13 bases between them.

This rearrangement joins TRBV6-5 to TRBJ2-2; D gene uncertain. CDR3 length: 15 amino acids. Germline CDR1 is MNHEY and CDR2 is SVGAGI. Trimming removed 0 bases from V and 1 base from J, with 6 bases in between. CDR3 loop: CASSYSLRNTGELFF. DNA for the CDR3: TGTGCCAGCAGTTACTCGCTCCGGAACACCGGGGAGCTGTTTTTT.

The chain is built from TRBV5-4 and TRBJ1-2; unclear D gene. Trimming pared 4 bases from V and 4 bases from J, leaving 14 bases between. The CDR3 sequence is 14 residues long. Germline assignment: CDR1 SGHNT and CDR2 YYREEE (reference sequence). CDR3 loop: CASSPLPAGYGYTF. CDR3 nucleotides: TGTGCCAGCAGCCCCCTTCCGGCGGGCTATGGCTACACCTTC.

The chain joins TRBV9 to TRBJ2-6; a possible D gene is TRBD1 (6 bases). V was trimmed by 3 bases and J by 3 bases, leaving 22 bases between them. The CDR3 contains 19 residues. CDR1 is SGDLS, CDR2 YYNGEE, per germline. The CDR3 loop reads CASSDPTGRGVRGANVLTF. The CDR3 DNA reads TGTGCCAGCAGCGACCCAACGGGCAGGGGTGTACGTGGGGCCAACGTCCTGACTTTC.

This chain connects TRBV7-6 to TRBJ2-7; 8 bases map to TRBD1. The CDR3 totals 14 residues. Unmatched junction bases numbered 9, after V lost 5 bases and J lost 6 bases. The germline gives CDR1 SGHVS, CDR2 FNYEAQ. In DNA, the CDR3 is TGTGCCAGCAGCCCGCGACAGGGGATTAGCGAGCAGTACTTC. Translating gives CASSPRQGISEQYF.

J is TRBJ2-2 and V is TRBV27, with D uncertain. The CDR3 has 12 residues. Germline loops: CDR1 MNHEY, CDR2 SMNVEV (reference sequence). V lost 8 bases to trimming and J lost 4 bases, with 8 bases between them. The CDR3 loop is CASGLGTGELFF. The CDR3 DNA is TGTGCCAGCGGTCTTGGCACCGGGGAGCTGTTTTTT.

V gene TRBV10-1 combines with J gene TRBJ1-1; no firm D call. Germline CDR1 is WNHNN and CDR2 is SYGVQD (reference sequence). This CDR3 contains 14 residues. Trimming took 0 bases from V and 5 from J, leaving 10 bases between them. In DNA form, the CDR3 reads TGCGCCAGCAGTGAGTCTTGGGGTCGGACTGAAGCTTTCTTT. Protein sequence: CASSESWGRTEAFF.

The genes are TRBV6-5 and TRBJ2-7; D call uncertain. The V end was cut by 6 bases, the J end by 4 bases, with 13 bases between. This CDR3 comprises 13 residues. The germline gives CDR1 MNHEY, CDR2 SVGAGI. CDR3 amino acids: CASSASVGYEQYF. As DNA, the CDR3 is TGTGCCAGCAGCGCCTCGGTAGGGTACGAGCAGTACTTC.

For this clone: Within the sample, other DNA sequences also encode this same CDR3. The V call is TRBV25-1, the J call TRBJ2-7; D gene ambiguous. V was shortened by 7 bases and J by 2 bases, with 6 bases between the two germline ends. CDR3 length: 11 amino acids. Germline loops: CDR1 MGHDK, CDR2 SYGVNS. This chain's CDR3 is CASTGAYEQYF. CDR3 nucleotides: TGTGCCAGCACAGGAGCCTACGAGCAGTACTTC.

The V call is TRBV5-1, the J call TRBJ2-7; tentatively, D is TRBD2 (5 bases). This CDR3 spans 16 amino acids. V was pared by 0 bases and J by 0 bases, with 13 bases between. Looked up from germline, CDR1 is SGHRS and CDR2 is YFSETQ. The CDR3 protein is CASSLAGLTHSYEQYF. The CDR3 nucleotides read TGCGCCAGCAGCTTGGCAGGACTTACTCACTCCTACGAGCAGTACTTC.

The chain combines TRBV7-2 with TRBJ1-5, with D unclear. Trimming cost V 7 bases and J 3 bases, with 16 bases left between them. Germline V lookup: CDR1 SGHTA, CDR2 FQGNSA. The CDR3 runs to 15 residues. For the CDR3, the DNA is TGTGCCAGCACCCAGGTCGGGAGTACCAATCAGCCCCAGCATTTT. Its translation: CASTQVGSTNQPQHF. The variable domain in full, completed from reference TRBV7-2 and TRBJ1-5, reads GAGVSQSPSNKVTEKGKDVELRCDPISGHTALYWYRQSLGQGLEFLIYFQGNSAPDKSGLPSDRFSAERTGGSVSTLTIQRTQQEDSAVYLCASTQVGSTNQPQHFGDGTRLSIL.

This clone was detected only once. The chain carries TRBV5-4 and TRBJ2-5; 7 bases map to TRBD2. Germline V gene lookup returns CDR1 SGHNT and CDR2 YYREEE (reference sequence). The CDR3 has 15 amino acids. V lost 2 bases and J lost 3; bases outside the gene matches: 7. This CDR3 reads CASSFGPGGKETQYF. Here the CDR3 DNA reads TGTGCCAGCAGCTTTGGGCCGGGAGGAAAAGAGACCCAGTACTTC.

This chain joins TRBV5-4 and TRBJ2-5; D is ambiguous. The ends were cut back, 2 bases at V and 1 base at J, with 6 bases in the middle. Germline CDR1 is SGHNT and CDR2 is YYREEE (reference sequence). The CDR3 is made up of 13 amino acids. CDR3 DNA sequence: TGTGCCAGCAGCTTAAGAGTCCAAGAGACCCAGTACTTC. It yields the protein CASSLRVQETQYF.

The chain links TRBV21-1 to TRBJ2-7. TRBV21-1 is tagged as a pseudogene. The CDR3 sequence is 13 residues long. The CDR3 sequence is CASSNGRHRTSYF. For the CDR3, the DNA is TGTGCCAGCAGCAACGGCCGCCATCGGACGTCTTACTTC.

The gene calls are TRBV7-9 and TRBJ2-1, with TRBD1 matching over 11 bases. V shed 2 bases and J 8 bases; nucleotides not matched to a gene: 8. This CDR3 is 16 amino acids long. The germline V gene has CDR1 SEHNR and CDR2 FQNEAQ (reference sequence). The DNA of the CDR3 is TGTGCCAGCAGCTTACTGGTGGGACAGGGGGGCGATGAGCAGTTCTTC. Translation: CASSLLVGQGGDEQFF.

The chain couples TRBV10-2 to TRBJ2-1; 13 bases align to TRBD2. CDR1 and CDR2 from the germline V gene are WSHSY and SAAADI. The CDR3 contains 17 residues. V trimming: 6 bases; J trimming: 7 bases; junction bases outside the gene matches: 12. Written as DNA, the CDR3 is TGCGCCAGCAGAGAACTAGCGGGAGGGGTTGCGTATAATGAGCAGTTCTTC. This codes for CASRELAGGVAYNEQFF.

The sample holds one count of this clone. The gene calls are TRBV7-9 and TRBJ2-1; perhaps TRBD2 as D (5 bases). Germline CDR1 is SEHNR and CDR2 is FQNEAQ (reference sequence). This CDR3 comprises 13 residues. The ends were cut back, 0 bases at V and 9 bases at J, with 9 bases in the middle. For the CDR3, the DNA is TGTGCCAGCAGCTTAGCGGGAGTGCGTGAGCAGTTCTTC. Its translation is CASSLAGVREQFF.